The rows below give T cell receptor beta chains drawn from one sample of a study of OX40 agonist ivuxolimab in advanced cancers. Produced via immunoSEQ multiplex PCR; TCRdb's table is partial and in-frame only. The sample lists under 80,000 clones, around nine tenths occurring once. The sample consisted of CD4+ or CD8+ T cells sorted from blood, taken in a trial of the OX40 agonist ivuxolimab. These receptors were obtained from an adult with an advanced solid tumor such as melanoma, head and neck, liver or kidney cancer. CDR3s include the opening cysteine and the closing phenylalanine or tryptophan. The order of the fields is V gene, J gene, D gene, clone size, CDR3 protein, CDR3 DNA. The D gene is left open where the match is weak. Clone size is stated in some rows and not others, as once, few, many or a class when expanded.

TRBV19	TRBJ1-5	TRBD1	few	CASTPDRFSNQPQHF	TGTGCCAGTACCCCGGACAGGTTTAGCAATCAGCCCCAGCATTTT
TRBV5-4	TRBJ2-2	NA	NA	CASSSGLLHGAGELFF	TGTGCCAGCAGCTCAGGACTCCTTCACGGTGCCGGGGAGCTGTTTTTT
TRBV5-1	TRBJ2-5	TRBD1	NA	CASSLGQGGETQYF	TGCGCCAGCAGCTTGGGACAGGGGGGTGAGACCCAGTACTTC
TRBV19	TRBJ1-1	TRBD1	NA	CASSTSGQGAGAFF	TGTGCCAGTAGTACTTCGGGACAGGGGGCAGGAGCTTTCTTT
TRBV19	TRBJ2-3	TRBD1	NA	CASSRRDSGPDTQYF	TGTGCCAGTAGTCGCCGGGACAGTGGTCCAGATACGCAGTATTTT
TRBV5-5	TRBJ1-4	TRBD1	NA	CASSLQGADGEKLFF	TGTGCCAGCAGCTTACAGGGGGCGGATGGTGAAAAACTGTTTTTT
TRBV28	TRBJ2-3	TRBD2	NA	CASSLPLGGGTDTQYF	TGTGCCAGCAGTTTGCCGCTTGGGGGGGGCACAGATACGCAGTATTTT
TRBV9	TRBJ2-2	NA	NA	CASRRGDAYTGELFF	TGTGCCAGCAGGAGGGGGGACGCTTACACCGGGGAGCTGTTTTTT
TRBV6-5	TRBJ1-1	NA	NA	CASTWGQGATEAFF	TGTGCCAGCACTTGGGGGCAGGGAGCCACTGAAGCTTTCTTT
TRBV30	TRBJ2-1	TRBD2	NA	CAWYYGTSGKSYNEQFF	TGTGCCTGGTACTACGGGACTAGCGGGAAATCCTACAATGAGCAGTTCTTC
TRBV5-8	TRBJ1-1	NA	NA	CASSQGQSHTEAFF	TGTGCCAGCAGCCAGGGACAATCGCACACTGAAGCTTTCTTT
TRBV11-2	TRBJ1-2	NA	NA	CASSLRAGLTNYGYTF	TGTGCCAGCAGCTTGAGGGCAGGCCTAACTAACTATGGCTACACCTTC
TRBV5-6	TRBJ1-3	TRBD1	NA	CASSPSGTGGAGNTIYF	TGTGCCAGCAGCCCTTCCGGGACAGGGGGCGCGGGAAACACCATATATTTT
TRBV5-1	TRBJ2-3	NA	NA	CASSLRPSGSTDTQYF	TGCGCCAGCAGCCTAAGACCCTCCGGGAGCACAGATACGCAGTATTTT
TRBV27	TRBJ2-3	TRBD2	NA	CASRASGSRTDTQYF	TGTGCCAGCAGGGCTAGCGGGAGCCGCACAGATACGCAGTATTTT
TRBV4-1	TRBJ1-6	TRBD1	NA	CASSLEGAGGSPLHF	TGCGCCAGCAGCCTCGAGGGGGCAGGGGGTTCACCCCTCCACTTT
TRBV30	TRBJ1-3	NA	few	CAWRPGPPGNTIYF	TGTGCCTGGAGACCGGGACCCCCTGGAAACACCATATATTTT
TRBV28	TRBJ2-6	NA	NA	CASSLEGAGANVLTF	TGTGCCAGCAGTTTAGAGGGGGCTGGGGCCAACGTCCTGACTTTC
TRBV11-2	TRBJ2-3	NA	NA	CASSLGRIGTDTQYF	TGTGCCAGCAGCTTAGGGCGGATTGGCACAGATACGCAGTATTTT
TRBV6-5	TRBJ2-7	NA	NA	CASSEGGGSLEQYF	TGTGCCAGCAGTGAAGGCGGAGGGTCCCTCGAGCAGTACTTC